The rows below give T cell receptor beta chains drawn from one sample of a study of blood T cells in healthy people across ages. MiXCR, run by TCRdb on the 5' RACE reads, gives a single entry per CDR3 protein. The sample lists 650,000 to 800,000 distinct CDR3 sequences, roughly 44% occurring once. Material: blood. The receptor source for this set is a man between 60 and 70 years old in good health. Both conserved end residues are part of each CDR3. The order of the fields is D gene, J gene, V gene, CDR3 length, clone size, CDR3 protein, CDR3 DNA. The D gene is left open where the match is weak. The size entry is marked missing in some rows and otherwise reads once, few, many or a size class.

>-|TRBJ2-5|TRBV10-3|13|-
CAISWGYQETQYF
TGTGCCATCAGTTGGGGGTACCAAGAGACCCAGTACTTC
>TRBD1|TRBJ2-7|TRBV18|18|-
CASSPFASGQGVTYEQYF
TGTGCCAGCTCACCCTTCGCCTCAGGACAGGGCGTTACCTACGAGCAGTACTTC
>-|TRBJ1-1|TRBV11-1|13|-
CASSLMIHTEAFF
TGTGCCAGCAGCTTAATGATACACACTGAAGCTTTCTTT
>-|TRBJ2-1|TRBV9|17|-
CASSASLAASSYNEQFF
TGTGCCAGCAGCGCCTCCCTGGCGGCAAGCTCCTACAATGAGCAGTTCTTC
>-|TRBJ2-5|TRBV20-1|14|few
CSARSAVQGETQYF
TGCAGTGCTAGATCAGCAGTCCAAGGAGAGACCCAGTACTTC
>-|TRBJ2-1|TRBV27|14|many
CASQLDSFYNEQFF
TGTGCCAGCCAGCTCGACAGCTTTTACAATGAGCAGTTCTTC
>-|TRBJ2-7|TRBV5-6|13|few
CASSGGTDYEQYF
TGCGCCAGCAGCGGCGGGACAGACTACGAGCAGTACTTC
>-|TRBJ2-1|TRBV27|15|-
CASSFGVSSYNEQFF
TGTGCCAGCAGTTTTGGAGTGAGTTCCTACAATGAGCAGTTCTTC
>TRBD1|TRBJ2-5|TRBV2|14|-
CASTGQVIYNEQYF
TGTGCCAGCACGGGACAGGTTATCTACAATGAGCAGTACTTC
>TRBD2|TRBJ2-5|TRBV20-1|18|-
CSARPGLAGGPIQETQYF
TGCAGTGCCCGTCCGGGACTAGCGGGGGGACCGATACAAGAGACCCAGTACTTC
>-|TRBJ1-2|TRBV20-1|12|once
CSAREWYYGYTF
TGCAGTGCCAGGGAATGGTACTATGGCTACACCTTC
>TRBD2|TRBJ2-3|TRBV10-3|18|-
CAISEPNLGGGSVDTQYF
TGTGCCATCAGTGAGCCTAACCTTGGCGGGGGGAGCGTAGATACGCAGTATTTT
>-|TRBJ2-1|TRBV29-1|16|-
CSVDNNKAGGYNERFF
TGCAGCGTTGACAACAACAAAGCGGGCGGATACAATGAGCGGTTCTTC
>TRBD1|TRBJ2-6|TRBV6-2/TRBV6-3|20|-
CVSSYSMGQGTDSGANVLTF
TGTGTCAGCAGTTACTCTATGGGACAGGGAACCGACTCTGGGGCCAACGTCCTGACTTTC
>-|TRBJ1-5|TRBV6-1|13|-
CASRVSADQPQHF
TGTGCCAGCAGGGTTTCGGCGGATCAGCCCCAGCATTTT
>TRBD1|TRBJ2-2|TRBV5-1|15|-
CASSPGTGHTGELFF
TGCGCCAGCAGCCCCGGGACAGGGCACACCGGGGAGCTGTTTTTT
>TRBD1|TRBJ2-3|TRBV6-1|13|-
CAALTGVGDTQYF
TGTGCCGCGTTAACAGGGGTCGGGGATACGCAGTATTTT
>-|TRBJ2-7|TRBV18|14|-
CASSPQGGTYEQYF
TGTGCCAGCTCACCGCAGGGGGGTACCTACGAGCAGTACTTC
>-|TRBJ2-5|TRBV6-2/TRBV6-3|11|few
CASRLWETQYF
TGTGCCAGCAGGCTCTGGGAGACCCAGTACTTC
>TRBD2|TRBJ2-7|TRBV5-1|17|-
CASSLTGLAGGILEQYF
TGCGCCAGCAGCTTAACGGGACTAGCGGGGGGGATCCTCGAGCAGTACTTC
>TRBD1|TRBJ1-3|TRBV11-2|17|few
CASSRSDSGQAGNTIYF
TGTGCCAGCAGCAGAAGCGACTCCGGACAGGCTGGAAACACCATATATTTT
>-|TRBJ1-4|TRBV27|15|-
CASRLTGATNEKLFF
TGTGCCAGCAGACTTACAGGCGCAACTAATGAAAAACTGTTTTTT
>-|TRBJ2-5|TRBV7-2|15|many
CASSLTPDSQETQYF
TGTGCCAGCAGCTTAACCCCGGACAGCCAAGAGACCCAGTACTTC
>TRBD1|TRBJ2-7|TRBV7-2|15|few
CASSGTGGPFYEQYF
TGTGCCAGCAGCGGAACAGGGGGCCCATTTTACGAGCAGTACTTC
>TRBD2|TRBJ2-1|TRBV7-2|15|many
CASRATSGVGNEQFF
TGTGCCAGCAGGGCGACTAGCGGGGTTGGGAATGAGCAGTTCTTC
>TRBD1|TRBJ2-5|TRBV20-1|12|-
CSAGTGDETQYF
TGCAGTGCCGGGACAGGGGATGAGACCCAGTACTTC
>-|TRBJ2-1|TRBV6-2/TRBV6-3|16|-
CASSYSDFSTYNEQFF
TGTGCCAGCAGTTACTCGGACTTCTCTACTTACAATGAGCAGTTCTTC
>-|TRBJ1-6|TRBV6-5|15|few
CASSYGAGSDSPLHF
TGTGCCAGCAGTTACGGTGCAGGGTCGGATTCACCCCTCCACTTT
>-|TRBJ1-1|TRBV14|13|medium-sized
CASSQSTRTEAFF
TGTGCCAGCAGCCAATCTACACGCACTGAAGCTTTCTTT
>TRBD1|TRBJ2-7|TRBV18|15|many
CASSPPGQGTYEQYF
TGTGCCAGCTCACCCCCGGGACAGGGAACCTACGAGCAGTACTTC
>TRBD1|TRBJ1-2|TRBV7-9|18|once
CASSSPPGQGISNYGYTF
TGTGCCAGCAGCTCCCCACCGGGACAGGGGATCTCCAACTATGGCTACACCTTC
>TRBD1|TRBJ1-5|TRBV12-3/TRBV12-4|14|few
CASRSQGADQPQHF
TGTGCCAGCAGGTCGCAGGGGGCAGATCAGCCCCAGCATTTT
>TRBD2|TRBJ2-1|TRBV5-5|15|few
CASSLGSSGNNEQFF
TGTGCCAGCAGCTTGGGGTCTAGCGGGAACAATGAGCAGTTCTTC
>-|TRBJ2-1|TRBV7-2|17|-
CASSLLGGSASYNEQFF
TGTGCCAGCAGCTTACTCGGCGGCAGCGCGTCCTACAATGAGCAGTTCTTC
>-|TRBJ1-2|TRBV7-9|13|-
CASSADGDEGYTF
TGTGCCAGCAGCGCCGACGGGGATGAGGGCTACACCTTC